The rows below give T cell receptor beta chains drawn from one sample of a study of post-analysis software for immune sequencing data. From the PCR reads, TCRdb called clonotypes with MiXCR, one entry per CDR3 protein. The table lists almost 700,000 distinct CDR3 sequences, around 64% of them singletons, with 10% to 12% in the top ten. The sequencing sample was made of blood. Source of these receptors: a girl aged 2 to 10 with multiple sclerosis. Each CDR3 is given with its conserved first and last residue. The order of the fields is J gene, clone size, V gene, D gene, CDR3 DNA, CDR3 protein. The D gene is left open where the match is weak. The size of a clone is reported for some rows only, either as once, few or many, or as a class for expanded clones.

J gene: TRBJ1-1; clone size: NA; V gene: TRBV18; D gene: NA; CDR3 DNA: TGTGCCAGCTCACCAATCTCGGGGGTCACTGAAGCTTTCTTT; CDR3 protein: CASSPISGVTEAFF
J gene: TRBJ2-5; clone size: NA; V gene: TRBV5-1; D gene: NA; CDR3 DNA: TGCGCCAGCAGCTCATCTCAAGTACTAGAGACCCAGTACTTC; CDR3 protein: CASSSSQVLETQYF
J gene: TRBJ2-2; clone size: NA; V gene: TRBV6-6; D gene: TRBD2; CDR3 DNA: TGTGCCAGCAGCTTACTAGCGGTTGGCACCGGGGAGCTGTTTTTT; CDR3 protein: CASSLLAVGTGELFF
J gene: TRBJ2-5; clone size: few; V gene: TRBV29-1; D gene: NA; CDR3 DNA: TGCAGCTCCGGGAGGGGGACAGGGGAGACCCAGTACTTC; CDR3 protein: CSSGRGTGETQYF
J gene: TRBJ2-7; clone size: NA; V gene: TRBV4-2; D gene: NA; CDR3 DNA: TGTGCCAGCAGCCAAGCAGGGGAGGAATACGAGCAGTACTTC; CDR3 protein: CASSQAGEEYEQYF
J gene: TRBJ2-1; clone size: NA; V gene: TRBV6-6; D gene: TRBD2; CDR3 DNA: TGTGCCAGCAGAGGACTAGCGGGGGGCCCTAACGGCAGTGAGCAGTTCTTC; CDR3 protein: CASRGLAGGPNGSEQFF
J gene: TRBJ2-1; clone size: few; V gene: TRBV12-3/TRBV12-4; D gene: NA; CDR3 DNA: TGTGCCAGCAGCCGCAGTGGCCAGGGCCTTAATGAGCAGTTCTTC; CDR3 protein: CASSRSGQGLNEQFF
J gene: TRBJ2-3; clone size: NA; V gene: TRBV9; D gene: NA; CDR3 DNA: TGTACCGGCAGCGTAGGCGGCGACATAAGCACAGATACGCAGTATTTT; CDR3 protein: CTGSVGGDISTDTQYF
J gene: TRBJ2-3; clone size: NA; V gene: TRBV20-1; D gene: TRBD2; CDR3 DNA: TGCAGTGCCGCCGGACTAGCGGGAGCAGATACGCAGTATTTT; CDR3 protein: CSAAGLAGADTQYF
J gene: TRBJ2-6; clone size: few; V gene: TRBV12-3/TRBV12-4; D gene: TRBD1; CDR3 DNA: TGTGCCAGCAGTTTCCCGGGACAGGGGAAACCGGGGGCCAACGTCCTGACTTTC; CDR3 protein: CASSFPGQGKPGANVLTF
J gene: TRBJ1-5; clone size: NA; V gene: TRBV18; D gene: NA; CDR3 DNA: TGTGCCAGCTCTCCCGGACGGGAAAATCAGCCCCAGCATTTT; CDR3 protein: CASSPGRENQPQHF
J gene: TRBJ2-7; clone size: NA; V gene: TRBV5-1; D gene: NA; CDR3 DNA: TGCGCCAGCAGCGGTATAGGGACCTACGAGCAGTACTTC; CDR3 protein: CASSGIGTYEQYF
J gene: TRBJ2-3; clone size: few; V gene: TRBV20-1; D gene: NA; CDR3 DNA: TGCAGTGCTAGAGATGTCGGGTCTGCAGATACGCAGTATTTT; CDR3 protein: CSARDVGSADTQYF
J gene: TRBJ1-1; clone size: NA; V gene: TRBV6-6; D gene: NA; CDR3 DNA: TGTGCCAGCAGTTACTCAGGTCCCCTCCGGGGAGCTTTCTTT; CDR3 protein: CASSYSGPLRGAFF
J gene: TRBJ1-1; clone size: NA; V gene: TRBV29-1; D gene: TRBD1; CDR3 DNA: TGCAGCGTTAAGAACCAGGGGGTAGAGAACACTGAAGCTTTCTTT; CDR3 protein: CSVKNQGVENTEAFF
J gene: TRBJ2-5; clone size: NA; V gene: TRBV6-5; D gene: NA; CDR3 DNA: TGTGCCAGCAGCAACATGGATCAAGAGACCCAGTACTTC; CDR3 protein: CASSNMDQETQYF
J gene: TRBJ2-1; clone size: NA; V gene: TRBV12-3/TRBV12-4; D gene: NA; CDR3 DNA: TGTGCCAGCAGTTCCCGCCCCACTAGTCCCCACTACTACAATGAGCAGTTCTTC; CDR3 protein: CASSSRPTSPHYYNEQFF
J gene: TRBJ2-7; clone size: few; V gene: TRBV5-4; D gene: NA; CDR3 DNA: TGTGCCAGCAGCTTGTTTGGCTCCTACGAGCAGTACTTC; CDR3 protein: CASSLFGSYEQYF
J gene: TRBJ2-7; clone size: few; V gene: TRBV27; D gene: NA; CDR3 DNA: TGTGCCAGCAGCCTCCAAGTTGGGGTCTACGAGCAGTACTTC; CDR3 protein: CASSLQVGVYEQYF
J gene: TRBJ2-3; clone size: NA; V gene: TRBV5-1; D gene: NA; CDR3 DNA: TGCGCCAGCAGGGGGGGAAAGGCATCTAGCACAGATACGCAGTATTTT; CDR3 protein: CASRGGKASSTDTQYF
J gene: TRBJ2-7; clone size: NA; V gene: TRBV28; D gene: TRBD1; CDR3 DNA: TGTGCCAGCAGCCCTGGGGGCACAGGGGTCCACTACGAGCAGTACTTC; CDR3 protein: CASSPGGTGVHYEQYF
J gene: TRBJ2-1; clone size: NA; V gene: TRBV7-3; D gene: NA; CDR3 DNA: TGTGCCAGCAGCTTAACCGTGGCCAATGAGCAGTTCTTC; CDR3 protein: CASSLTVANEQFF
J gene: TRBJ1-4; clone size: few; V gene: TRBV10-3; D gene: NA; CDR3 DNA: TGTGCCATCAGTGTGGAGGGAAATACGGAAAAACTGTTTTTT; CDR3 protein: CAISVEGNTEKLFF
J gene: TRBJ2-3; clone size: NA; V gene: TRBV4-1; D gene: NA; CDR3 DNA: TGCGCCAGCAGCCAACTTCAGGGGGCGGGGGCCGGCGGAGATACGCAGTATTTT; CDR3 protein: CASSQLQGAGAGGDTQYF
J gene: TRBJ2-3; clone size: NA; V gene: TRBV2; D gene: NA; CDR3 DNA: TGTGCCGGCAGGACCGGGGGAAGCACAGATACGCAGTATTTT; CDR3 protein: CAGRTGGSTDTQYF
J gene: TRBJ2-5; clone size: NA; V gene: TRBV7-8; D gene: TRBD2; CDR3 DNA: TGTGCCAGCAGCCTAGAGCGGGGGGGCGGTGAGACCCAGTACTTC; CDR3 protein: CASSLERGGGETQYF
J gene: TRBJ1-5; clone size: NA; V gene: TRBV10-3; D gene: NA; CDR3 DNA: TGTGCCATCAACCGGGACTTCAATCAGCCCCAGCATTTT; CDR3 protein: CAINRDFNQPQHF
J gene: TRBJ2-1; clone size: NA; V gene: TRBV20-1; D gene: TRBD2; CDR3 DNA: TGCAGTGCTAGCTACTCCCTAGCGGGAGGGTACAATGAGCAGTTCTTC; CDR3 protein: CSASYSLAGGYNEQFF
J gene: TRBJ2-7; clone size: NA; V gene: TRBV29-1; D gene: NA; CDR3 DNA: TGCAGCGTTGCAGATACCTACGAGCAGTACTTC; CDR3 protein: CSVADTYEQYF
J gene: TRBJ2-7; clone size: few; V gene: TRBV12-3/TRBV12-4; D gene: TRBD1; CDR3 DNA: TGTGCCAGCAGTACGACAGGGGTCTACGAGCAGTACTTC; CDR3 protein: CASSTTGVYEQYF
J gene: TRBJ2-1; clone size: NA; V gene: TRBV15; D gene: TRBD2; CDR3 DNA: TGTGCCACCAGTCCGGGACTAGGGGGGTTCAATGAGCAGTTCTTC; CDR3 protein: CATSPGLGGFNEQFF
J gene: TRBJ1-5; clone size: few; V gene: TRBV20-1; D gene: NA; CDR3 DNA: TGCAGTGCTAGAGATGCCCGTGGGGGTCAGCCCCAGCATTTT; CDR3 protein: CSARDARGGQPQHF
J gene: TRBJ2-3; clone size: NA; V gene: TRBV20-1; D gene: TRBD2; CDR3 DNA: TGCAGTGCTCGAGGACTAGCGGGCGACACAGATACGCAGTATTTT; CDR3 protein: CSARGLAGDTDTQYF
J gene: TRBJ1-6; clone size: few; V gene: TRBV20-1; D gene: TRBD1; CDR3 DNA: TGCAGTGCTAGAGATGGGCAGGGGGAATCACCCCTCCACTTT; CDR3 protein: CSARDGQGESPLHF
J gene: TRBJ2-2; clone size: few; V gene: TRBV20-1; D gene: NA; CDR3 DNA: TGCAGTGCTAGATTAGCGGCATTTAACACCGGGGAGCTGTTTTTT; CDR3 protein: CSARLAAFNTGELFF
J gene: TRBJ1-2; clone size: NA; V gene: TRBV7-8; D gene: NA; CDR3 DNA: TGTGCCAGCAGCTTAGATAAAAGTGGGTCCTATGGCTACACCTTC; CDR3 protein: CASSLDKSGSYGYTF
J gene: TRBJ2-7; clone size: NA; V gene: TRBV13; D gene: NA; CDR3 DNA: TGTGCCAGCAGCCCCGCACGTACCTCCTACGAGCAGTACTTC; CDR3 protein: CASSPARTSYEQYF
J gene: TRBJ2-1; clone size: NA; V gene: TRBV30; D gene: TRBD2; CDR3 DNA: TGTGCCGTCTCCTCCGGACTAGCGGGGGGGCGGGGTGAGCAGTTCTTC; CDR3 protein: CAVSSGLAGGRGEQFF
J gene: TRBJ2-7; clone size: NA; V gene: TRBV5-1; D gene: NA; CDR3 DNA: TGCGCCAGCAGCTTAGACGGGGGTCAGCAGTACTTC; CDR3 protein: CASSLDGGQQYF
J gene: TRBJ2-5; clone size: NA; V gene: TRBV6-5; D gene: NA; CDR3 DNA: TGTGCCAGCAGGCCTTCCCCGTACCGGGGAGAGACCCAGTACTTC; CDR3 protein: CASRPSPYRGETQYF
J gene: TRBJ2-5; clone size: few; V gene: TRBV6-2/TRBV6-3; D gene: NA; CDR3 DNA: TGTGCCAGCAGACCCGACGGTTCGTACCAAGAGACCCAGTACTTC; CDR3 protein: CASRPDGSYQETQYF
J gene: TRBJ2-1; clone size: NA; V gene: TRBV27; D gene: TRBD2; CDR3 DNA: TGTGCCAGCGCTCTCGACCTAGCGGTAGTGCCGTTCTTC; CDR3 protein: CASALDLAVVPFF
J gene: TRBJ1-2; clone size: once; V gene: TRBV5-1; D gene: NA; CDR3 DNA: TGCGCCAGCAGCTTGGACAGCTGTCGGGGCTACACCTTC; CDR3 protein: CASSLDSCRGYTF
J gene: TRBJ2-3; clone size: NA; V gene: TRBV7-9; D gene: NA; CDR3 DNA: TGTGCCAGCAACTTAATCGGACCTTCCACAGATACGCAGTATTTT; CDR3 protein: CASNLIGPSTDTQYF